These T cell receptor beta chains were read from a single sample in a study of OX40 agonist ivuxolimab in advanced cancers. The protocol was immunoSEQ multiplex PCR, while the TCRdb copy is restricted to in-frame clones and leaves out a portion. Of 65,000 to 85,000 clones listed, 85% are singletons. The sequenced sample was CD4+ or CD8+ T cells sorted from blood, obtained in a trial of the OX40 agonist ivuxolimab. The origin of the receptors is an adult with an advanced solid tumor such as melanoma, head and neck, liver or kidney cancer. Both conserved end residues are part of each CDR3. D genes are given only for firm matches. Clone size is given for some rows only: seen once, a few or many times, or a class if the clone is expanded.

cdr3_length: 11; v_call: TRBV11-3; clone_size: once; j_call: TRBJ1-1; d_call: NA; cdr3_nt: TGTGCCAGCAGCTTAGACACTGAAGCTTTCTTT; cdr3_aa: CASSLDTEAFF
cdr3_length: 13; v_call: TRBV9; clone_size: NA; j_call: TRBJ2-7; d_call: NA; cdr3_nt: TGTGCCAGCAGCGCCGGGGGCGCCTACGAGCAGTACTTC; cdr3_aa: CASSAGGAYEQYF
cdr3_length: 15; v_call: TRBV7-8; clone_size: NA; j_call: TRBJ1-1; d_call: NA; cdr3_nt: TGTGCCAGCACCCCTCGGGCGGGCATGAACACTGAAGCTTTCTTT; cdr3_aa: CASTPRAGMNTEAFF
cdr3_length: 16; v_call: TRBV7-2; clone_size: NA; j_call: TRBJ1-2; d_call: NA; cdr3_nt: TGTGCCAGCAGCTTAGAGCGGACAATAATTAACTATGGCTACACCTTC; cdr3_aa: CASSLERTIINYGYTF
cdr3_length: 15; v_call: TRBV7-9; clone_size: NA; j_call: TRBJ1-4; d_call: TRBD1; cdr3_nt: TGTGCCAGCAGCCCTACAGGGGGTAGGAATGAAAAACTGTTTTTT; cdr3_aa: CASSPTGGRNEKLFF
cdr3_length: 14; v_call: TRBV28; clone_size: NA; j_call: TRBJ2-2; d_call: TRBD1; cdr3_nt: TGTGCCAGCAGGACAGGGCAGAACACCGGGGAGCTGTTTTTT; cdr3_aa: CASRTGQNTGELFF
cdr3_length: 14; v_call: TRBV6-9; clone_size: once; j_call: TRBJ2-3; d_call: NA; cdr3_nt: TGTGCCAGCAGTTCCCTGGGGGCACGGGATACGCAGTATTTT; cdr3_aa: CASSSLGARDTQYF
cdr3_length: 15; v_call: TRBV18; clone_size: NA; j_call: TRBJ1-4; d_call: TRBD1; cdr3_nt: TGTGCCAGCTCACCAGGGCAAGGGGGCGATGAAAAACTGTTTTTT; cdr3_aa: CASSPGQGGDEKLFF
cdr3_length: 15; v_call: TRBV5-1; clone_size: NA; j_call: TRBJ2-5; d_call: TRBD1; cdr3_nt: TGCGCCAGCAGCTTGGCTACAGGGGTCCAAGAGACCCAGTACTTC; cdr3_aa: CASSLATGVQETQYF
cdr3_length: 17; v_call: TRBV11-3; clone_size: NA; j_call: TRBJ2-2; d_call: TRBD1; cdr3_nt: TGTGCCAGCAACCCGGGACAGGGGCAAGTGAACACCGGGGAGCTGTTTTTT; cdr3_aa: CASNPGQGQVNTGELFF
cdr3_length: 14; v_call: TRBV29-1; clone_size: NA; j_call: TRBJ1-1; d_call: NA; cdr3_nt: TGCAGCGTTGGTCTGTCGGCCGGGGAACCTGAAGCTTTCTTT; cdr3_aa: CSVGLSAGEPEAFF
cdr3_length: 16; v_call: TRBV29-1; clone_size: NA; j_call: TRBJ2-6; d_call: TRBD1; cdr3_nt: TGCAGCGTTTCCGGGACAGGGGCTTCTGGGGCCAACGTCCTGACTTTC; cdr3_aa: CSVSGTGASGANVLTF
cdr3_length: 12; v_call: TRBV30; clone_size: few; j_call: TRBJ1-1; d_call: NA; cdr3_nt: TGTGCAGTGGCGGGCAGCAACACTGAAGCTTTCTTT; cdr3_aa: CAVAGSNTEAFF
cdr3_length: 14; v_call: TRBV25-1; clone_size: NA; j_call: TRBJ1-2; d_call: TRBD1; cdr3_nt: TGTGCCAGCAGTGCGAACCGGGACAGCCCTTCCTACACCTTC; cdr3_aa: CASSANRDSPSYTF
cdr3_length: 14; v_call: TRBV9; clone_size: once; j_call: TRBJ2-1; d_call: NA; cdr3_nt: TGTGCCAGCAGCGCCCGAGGTAGGGGCAATGAGCAGTTCTTC; cdr3_aa: CASSARGRGNEQFF
cdr3_length: 14; v_call: TRBV6-5; clone_size: NA; j_call: TRBJ2-7; d_call: NA; cdr3_nt: TGTGCCAGCAGTTACCAGGCTCGTAACTACGAGCAGTACTTC; cdr3_aa: CASSYQARNYEQYF
cdr3_length: 15; v_call: TRBV4-3; clone_size: NA; j_call: TRBJ2-2; d_call: TRBD2; cdr3_nt: TGCGCCAGCAGCCTCACTAGCGGGAGTAGCGGGGAGCTGTTTTTT; cdr3_aa: CASSLTSGSSGELFF
cdr3_length: 12; v_call: TRBV6-1; clone_size: NA; j_call: TRBJ1-2; d_call: NA; cdr3_nt: TGTGCCAGCAGTCAACAGGACTATGGCTACACCTTC; cdr3_aa: CASSQQDYGYTF
cdr3_length: 16; v_call: TRBV30; clone_size: NA; j_call: TRBJ2-5; d_call: TRBD1; cdr3_nt: TGTGCCTGGAGTCCTGGACAGGGGGTATACCAAGAGACCCAGTACTTC; cdr3_aa: CAWSPGQGVYQETQYF
cdr3_length: 13; v_call: TRBV15; clone_size: NA; j_call: TRBJ1-2; d_call: NA; cdr3_nt: TGTGCCACCAGCAGAGCGGGCGGAGATGGCTACACCTTC; cdr3_aa: CATSRAGGDGYTF
cdr3_length: 19; v_call: TRBV4-2; clone_size: once; j_call: TRBJ2-3; d_call: NA; cdr3_nt: TGTGCCAGCAGCCAAGTGGTCCAGTCGGGTTTCCTTAGCACAGATACGCAGTATTTT; cdr3_aa: CASSQVVQSGFLSTDTQYF
cdr3_length: 14; v_call: TRBV25-1; clone_size: NA; j_call: TRBJ2-1; d_call: NA; cdr3_nt: TGTGCCAGCAGTGACTACGGCTCCTACAATGAGCAGTTCTTC; cdr3_aa: CASSDYGSYNEQFF
cdr3_length: 14; v_call: TRBV18; clone_size: NA; j_call: TRBJ1-2; d_call: NA; cdr3_nt: TGTGCCAGCTCACCCGGGTCTCCGGGCTATGGCTACACCTTC; cdr3_aa: CASSPGSPGYGYTF